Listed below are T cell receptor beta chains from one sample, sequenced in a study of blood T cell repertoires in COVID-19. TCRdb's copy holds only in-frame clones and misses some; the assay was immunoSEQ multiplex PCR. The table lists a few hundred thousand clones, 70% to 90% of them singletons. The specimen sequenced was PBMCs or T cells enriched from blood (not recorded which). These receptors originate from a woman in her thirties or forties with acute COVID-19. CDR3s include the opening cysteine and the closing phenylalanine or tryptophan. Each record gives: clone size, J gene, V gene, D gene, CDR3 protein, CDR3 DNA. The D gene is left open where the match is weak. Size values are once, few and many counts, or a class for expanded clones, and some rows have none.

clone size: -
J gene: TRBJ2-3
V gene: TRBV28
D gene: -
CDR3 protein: CASKEGATDTQYF
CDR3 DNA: TGTGCCAGCAAGGAGGGTGCCACAGATACGCAGTATTTT

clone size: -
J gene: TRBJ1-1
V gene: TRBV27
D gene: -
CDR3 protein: CASSSRQVNTEAFF
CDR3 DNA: TGTGCCAGCAGTTCTCGACAGGTGAACACTGAAGCTTTCTTT

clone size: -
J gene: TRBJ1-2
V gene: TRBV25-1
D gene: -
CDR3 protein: CASSELGALNYGYTF
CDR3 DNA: TGTGCCAGCAGTGAATTGGGGGCTCTTAACTATGGCTACACCTTC

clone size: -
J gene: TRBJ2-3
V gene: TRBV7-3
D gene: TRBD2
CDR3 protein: CASSLHSGRATDTQYF
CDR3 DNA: TGTGCCAGCAGCTTGCATAGCGGGAGAGCGACAGATACGCAGTATTTT

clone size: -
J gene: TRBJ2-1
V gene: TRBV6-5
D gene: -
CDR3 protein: CASSYSQGEDEQFF
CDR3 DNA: TGTGCCAGCAGTTACTCGCAAGGAGAGGATGAGCAGTTCTTC

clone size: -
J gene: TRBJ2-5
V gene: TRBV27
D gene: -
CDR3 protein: CASSFTSWGKETQYF
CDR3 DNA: TGTGCCAGCAGTTTCACTAGCTGGGGTAAGGAGACCCAGTACTTC

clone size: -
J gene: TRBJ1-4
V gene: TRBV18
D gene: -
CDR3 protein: CASSPGTGLNEKLFF
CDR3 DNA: TGTGCCAGCTCACCCGGGACTGGACTTAATGAAAAACTGTTTTTT

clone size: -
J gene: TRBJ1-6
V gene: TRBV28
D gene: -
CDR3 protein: CASREQGTGPDSPLHF
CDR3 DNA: TGTGCCAGCAGGGAGCAGGGTACCGGTCCGGATTCACCCCTCCACTTT

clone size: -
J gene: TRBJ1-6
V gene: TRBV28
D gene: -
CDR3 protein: CASRIRGTYNSPLHF
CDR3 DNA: TGTGCCAGCAGGATTAGGGGAACCTATAATTCACCCCTCCACTTT

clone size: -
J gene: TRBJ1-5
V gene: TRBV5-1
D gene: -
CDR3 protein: CASSLVFGSNQPQHF
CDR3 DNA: TGCGCCAGCAGCTTGGTTTTCGGGAGCAATCAGCCCCAGCATTTT

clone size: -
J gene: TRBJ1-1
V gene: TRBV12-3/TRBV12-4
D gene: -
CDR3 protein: CASSLREITEAFF
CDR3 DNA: TGTGCCAGCAGTTTGAGGGAAATCACTGAAGCTTTCTTT

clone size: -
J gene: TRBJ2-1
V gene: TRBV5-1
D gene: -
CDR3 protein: CASSLADSSYNEQFF
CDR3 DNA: TGCGCCAGCAGCTTGGCGGACAGCTCCTACAATGAGCAGTTCTTC

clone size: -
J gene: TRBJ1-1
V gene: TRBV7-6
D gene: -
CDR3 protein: CASSLGSAGGNTEAFF
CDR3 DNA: TGTGCCAGCAGCTTAGGCTCCGCAGGAGGGAACACTGAAGCTTTCTTT

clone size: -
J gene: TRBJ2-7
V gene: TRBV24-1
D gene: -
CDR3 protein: CATSDVGHYEQYF
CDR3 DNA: TGTGCCACCAGTGATGTTGGACACTACGAGCAGTACTTC

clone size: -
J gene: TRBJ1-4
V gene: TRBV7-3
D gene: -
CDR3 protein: CASSSAGATNEKLFF
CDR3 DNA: TGTGCCAGCAGCTCCGCAGGGGCAACTAATGAAAAACTGTTTTTT

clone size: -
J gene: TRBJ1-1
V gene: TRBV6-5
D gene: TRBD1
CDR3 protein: CASRRGQLSNTEAFF
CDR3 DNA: TGTGCCAGCAGACGGGGACAGCTATCGAACACTGAAGCTTTCTTT

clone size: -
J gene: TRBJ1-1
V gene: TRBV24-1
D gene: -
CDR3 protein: CATSAGGAVGKDTEAFF
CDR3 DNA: TGTGCCACCAGTGCGGGGGGCGCCGTGGGTAAGGACACTGAAGCTTTCTTT

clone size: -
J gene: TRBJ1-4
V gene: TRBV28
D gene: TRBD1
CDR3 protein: CASSSTGGNEKLFF
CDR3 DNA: TGTGCCAGCAGCTCGACAGGGGGTAATGAAAAACTGTTTTTT

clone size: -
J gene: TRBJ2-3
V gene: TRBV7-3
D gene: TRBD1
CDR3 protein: CASSIQGGADTQYF
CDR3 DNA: TGTGCCAGCAGCATACAGGGGGGCGCAGATACGCAGTATTTT

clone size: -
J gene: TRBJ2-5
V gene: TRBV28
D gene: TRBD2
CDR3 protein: CASSLSAGGRETQYF
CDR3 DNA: TGTGCCAGCAGTTTATCAGCGGGAGGGCGAGAGACCCAGTACTTC

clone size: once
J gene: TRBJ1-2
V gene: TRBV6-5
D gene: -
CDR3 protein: CASSYAQGVDYGYTF
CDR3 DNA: TGTGCCAGCAGTTACGCGCAGGGTGTGGACTATGGCTACACCTTC

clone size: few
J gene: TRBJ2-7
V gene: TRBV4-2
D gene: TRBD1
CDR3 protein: CASSQEPPGQGHEQYF
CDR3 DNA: TGTGCCAGCAGCCAAGAGCCGCCGGGACAGGGCCACGAGCAGTACTTC

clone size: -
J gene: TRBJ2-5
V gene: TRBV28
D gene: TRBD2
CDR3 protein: CASSLLMGLAGVGETQYF
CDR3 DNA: TGTGCCAGCAGTTTACTTATGGGACTAGCGGGGGTGGGTGAGACCCAGTACTTC

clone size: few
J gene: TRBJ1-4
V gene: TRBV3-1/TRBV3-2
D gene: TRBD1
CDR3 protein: CASSRTGTGSNEKLFF
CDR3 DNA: TGTGCCAGCAGCCGGACAGGGACAGGGTCTAATGAAAAACTGTTTTTT

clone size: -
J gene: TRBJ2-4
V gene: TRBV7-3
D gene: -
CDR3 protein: CASSLNPENIQYF
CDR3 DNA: TGTGCCAGCAGCTTAAACCCGGAAAACATTCAGTACTTC

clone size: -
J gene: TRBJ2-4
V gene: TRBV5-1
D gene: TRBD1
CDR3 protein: CASSTGQGTAKNIQYF
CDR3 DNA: TGCGCCAGCAGCACGGGACAGGGGACAGCCAAAAACATTCAGTACTTC

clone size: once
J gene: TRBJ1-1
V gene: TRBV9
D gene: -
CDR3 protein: CASSPRGMNTEAFF
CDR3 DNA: TGTGCCAGCAGCCCGCGGGGCATGAACACTGAAGCTTTCTTT

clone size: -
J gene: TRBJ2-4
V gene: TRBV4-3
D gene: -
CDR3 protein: CASSQVGPHGGWDAKNIQYF
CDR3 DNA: TGCGCCAGCAGCCAAGTAGGACCACACGGAGGGTGGGATGCCAAAAACATTCAGTACTTC

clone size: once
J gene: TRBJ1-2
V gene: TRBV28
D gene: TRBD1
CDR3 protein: CASTPGQLNYGYTF
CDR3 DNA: TGTGCCAGCACCCCGGGACAGCTCAACTATGGCTACACCTTC

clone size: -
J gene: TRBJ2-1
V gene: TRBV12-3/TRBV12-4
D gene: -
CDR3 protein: CASRGGAYNEQFF
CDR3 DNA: TGTGCCAGCAGAGGGGGGGCTTACAATGAGCAGTTCTTC

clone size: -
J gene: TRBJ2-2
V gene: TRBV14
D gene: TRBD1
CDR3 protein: CASSQRTGGRTGELFF
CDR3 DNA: TGTGCCAGCAGCCAGAGGACAGGGGGAAGGACCGGGGAGCTGTTTTTT

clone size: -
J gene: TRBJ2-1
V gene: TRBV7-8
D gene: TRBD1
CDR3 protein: CASSQGARVDEQFF
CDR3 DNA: TGTGCCAGCTCTCAGGGGGCGCGGGTGGATGAGCAGTTCTTC

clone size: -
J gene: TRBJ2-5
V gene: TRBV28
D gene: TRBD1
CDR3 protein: CASSVGGQGEKTQYF
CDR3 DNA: TGTGCCAGCAGTGTCGGCGGACAGGGGGAAAAGACCCAGTACTTC

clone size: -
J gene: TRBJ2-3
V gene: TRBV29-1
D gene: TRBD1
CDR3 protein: CSAGTGGTDTQYF
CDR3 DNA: TGCAGCGCCGGGACAGGGGGCACAGATACGCAGTATTTT

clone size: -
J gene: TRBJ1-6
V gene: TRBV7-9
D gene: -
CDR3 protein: CASSLVATANSPLHF
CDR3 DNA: TGTGCCAGCAGCTTAGTGGCGACAGCTAATTCACCCCTCCACTTT

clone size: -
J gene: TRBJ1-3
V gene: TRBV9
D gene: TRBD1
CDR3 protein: CASSARGQIRNTIYF
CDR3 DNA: TGTGCCAGCAGCGCCAGGGGACAGATACGAAACACCATATATTTT

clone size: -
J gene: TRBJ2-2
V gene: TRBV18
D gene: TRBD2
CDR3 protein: CASSPWNSGSMGTGELFF
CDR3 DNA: TGTGCCAGCTCACCATGGAATAGCGGGAGTATGGGCACCGGGGAGCTGTTTTTT

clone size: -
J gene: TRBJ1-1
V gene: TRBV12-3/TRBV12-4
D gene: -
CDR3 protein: CASLRRTNTEAFF
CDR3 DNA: TGTGCCAGCCTGAGGAGGACGAACACTGAAGCTTTCTTT

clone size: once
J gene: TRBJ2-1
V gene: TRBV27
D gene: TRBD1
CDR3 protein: CASSLWTGGFYEQFF
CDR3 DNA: TGTGCCAGCAGTTTGTGGACAGGGGGCTTCTATGAGCAGTTCTTC

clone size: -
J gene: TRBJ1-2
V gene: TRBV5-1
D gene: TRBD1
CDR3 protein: CASSLSQGAGGYTF
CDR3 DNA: TGCGCCAGCAGCTTGAGCCAGGGGGCGGGCGGCTACACCTTC

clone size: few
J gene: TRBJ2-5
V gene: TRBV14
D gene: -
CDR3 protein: CASSQEETGRETQYF
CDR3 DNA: TGTGCCAGCAGCCAAGAAGAAACAGGGCGAGAGACCCAGTACTTC

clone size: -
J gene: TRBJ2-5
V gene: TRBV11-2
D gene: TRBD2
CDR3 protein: CASSLDGTSGTGTQYF
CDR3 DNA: TGTGCCAGCAGCTTAGATGGGACTAGCGGCACGGGGACCCAGTACTTC

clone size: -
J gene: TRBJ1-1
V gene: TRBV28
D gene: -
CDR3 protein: CASSSNRRGTRAFF
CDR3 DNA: TGTGCCAGCAGTTCGAACCGCAGGGGTACGAGGGCTTTCTTT

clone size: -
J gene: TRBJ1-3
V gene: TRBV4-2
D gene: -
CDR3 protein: CASSQASSIVYGSGNTIYF
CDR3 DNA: TGTGCCAGCAGCCAAGCCTCATCCATAGTTTACGGTTCTGGAAACACCATATATTTT

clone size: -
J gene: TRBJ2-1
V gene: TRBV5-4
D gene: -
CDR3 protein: CASSLGPNNEQFF
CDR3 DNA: TGTGCCAGCAGCTTGGGTCCAAACAATGAGCAGTTCTTC

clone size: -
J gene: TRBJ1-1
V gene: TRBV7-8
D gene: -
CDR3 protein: CASSDTGMEAFF
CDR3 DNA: TGTGCCAGCAGCGATACAGGGATGGAAGCTTTCTTT

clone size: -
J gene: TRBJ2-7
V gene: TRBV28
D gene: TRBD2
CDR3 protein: CASSPGLFYEQYF
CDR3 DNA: TGTGCCAGCAGCCCGGGACTATTCTACGAGCAGTACTTC

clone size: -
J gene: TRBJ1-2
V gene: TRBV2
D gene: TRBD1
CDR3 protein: CASSTGDSNYGYTF
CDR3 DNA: TGTGCCAGCAGTACAGGGGATTCTAACTATGGCTACACCTTC

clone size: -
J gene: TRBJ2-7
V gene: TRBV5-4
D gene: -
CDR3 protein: CASSLDSFSYEQYF
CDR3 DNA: TGTGCCAGCAGCTTGGACAGTTTCTCCTACGAGCAGTACTTC

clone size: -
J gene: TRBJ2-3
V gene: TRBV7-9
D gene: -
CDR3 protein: CASSPPSAQGTDTQYF
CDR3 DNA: TGTGCCAGCAGCCCCCCTAGCGCCCAAGGCACAGATACGCAGTATTTT

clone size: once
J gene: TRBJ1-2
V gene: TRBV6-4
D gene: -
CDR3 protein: CASSADSYGYTF
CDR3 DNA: TGTGCCAGCAGCGCTGACAGCTATGGCTACACCTTC

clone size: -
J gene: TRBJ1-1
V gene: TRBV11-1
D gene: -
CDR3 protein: CASSLEGEGTEAFF
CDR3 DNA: TGTGCCAGCAGCTTAGAGGGGGAGGGCACTGAAGCTTTCTTT

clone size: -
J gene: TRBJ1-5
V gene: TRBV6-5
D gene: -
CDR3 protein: CASSSFRGQPQHF
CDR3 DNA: TGTGCCAGCAGTTCTTTCCGAGGTCAGCCCCAGCATTTT

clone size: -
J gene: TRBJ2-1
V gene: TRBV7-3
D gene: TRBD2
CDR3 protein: CASSQTGTSGRNEQFF
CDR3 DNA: TGTGCCAGCAGCCAGACCGGGACTAGCGGGAGGAATGAGCAGTTCTTC

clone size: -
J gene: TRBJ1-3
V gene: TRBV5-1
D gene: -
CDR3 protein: CASNLDGVSGNTIYF
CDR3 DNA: TGCGCCAGCAACTTAGACGGAGTATCTGGAAACACCATATATTTT